This T cell receptor beta chain was retrieved from a study of neurological immune-mediated disorders. Study-level results: The study found no CDR3 amino acid sequences shared by expanded clones across subjects, suggesting private repertoires in all groups.

The length of the CDR3 is 15 residues. The germline V gene has CDR1 SGHTA and CDR2 FQGTGA. V shed 2 bases and J shed 2 bases, with 11 bases lying between them. Time point specified: technical triplicate 2. The sorted libraries were prepared using some 950,000 CD4+ or CD8+ T cells that had themselves been sorted. This clonotype has ten or more counts. Its target is unknown. Each TCR transcript was tagged with a 10-nucleotide random UMI during 5'RACE. TCRdb independently ran MiXCR on the 5' RACE reads; one entry per CDR3 protein. The repertoire consists of roughly 32,000 distinct CDR3 sequences, with about an eighth occurring once and the leading ten covering approximately 5.4%.

Sample: CD4+ T cells from blood. V is TRBV7-3 and J is TRBJ2-3; D is unclear. The receptor was isolated from a female donor with HTLV-1-associated myelopathy (HAM/TSP). CDR3 in amino acids: CASSLGQELTDTQYF. The CDR3 DNA is TGTGCCAGCAGCTTAGGGCAGGAACTCACAGATACGCAGTATTTT.